Listed below are T cell receptor beta chains from one sample, sequenced in a study of shared clonotypes between healthy human individuals. Sequenced by immunoSEQ multiplex PCR; TCRdb stores in-frame clones only, minus some. The sample includes a few million clones, approximately 94% of them seen just once. Sequencing input: naive CD4+ T cells sorted from blood. Receptors were obtained from a man aged 18 to 35 in good health. Each CDR3 is given with its conserved first and last residue. Each record gives: CDR3 DNA, CDR3 protein, J gene, clone size, D gene, V gene. The D gene is left open where the match is weak. A row's size may be missing; if present it is once, few, many or a size class.

cdr3_nt: TGCGCCAGCAGCCTCCCCGGCGATACGCAGTATTTT; cdr3_aa: CASSLPGDTQYF; j_call: TRBJ2-3; clone_size: NA; d_call: NA; v_call: TRBV5-1
cdr3_nt: TGCAGCGTGACAGGTGGCAATGAGCAGTTCTTC; cdr3_aa: CSVTGGNEQFF; j_call: TRBJ2-1; clone_size: NA; d_call: NA; v_call: TRBV29-1
cdr3_nt: TGTGCCAGCAGCGAGGGCCTGGGACAGACTAACTATGGCTACACCTTC; cdr3_aa: CASSEGLGQTNYGYTF; j_call: TRBJ1-2; clone_size: NA; d_call: TRBD1; v_call: TRBV7-8
cdr3_nt: TGCAGCGTTGACCGGCTAGCGGGGGGGAATTTGTACAATGAGCAGTTCTTC; cdr3_aa: CSVDRLAGGNLYNEQFF; j_call: TRBJ2-1; clone_size: NA; d_call: TRBD2; v_call: TRBV29-1
cdr3_nt: TGTGTCACAGGCGGGGGCCGGGAGACCCAGTACTTC; cdr3_aa: CVTGGGRETQYF; j_call: TRBJ2-5; clone_size: NA; d_call: NA; v_call: TRBV28
cdr3_nt: TGTGCCAGCAGTGGTACCGGGACAGGGGAATACGAGCAGTACTTC; cdr3_aa: CASSGTGTGEYEQYF; j_call: TRBJ2-7; clone_size: NA; d_call: TRBD1; v_call: TRBV6-5
cdr3_nt: TGTGCCAGCAGCCCCCTTGGGGGGAGGGCCTACGAGCAGTACTTC; cdr3_aa: CASSPLGGRAYEQYF; j_call: TRBJ2-7; clone_size: NA; d_call: TRBD2; v_call: TRBV7-2
cdr3_nt: TGTGCCAGCAGCGCTCGACAGGGGCCTATCTACAATGAGCAGTTCTTC; cdr3_aa: CASSARQGPIYNEQFF; j_call: TRBJ2-1; clone_size: NA; d_call: TRBD1; v_call: TRBV9
cdr3_nt: TGTGCCAGCAGCCCAGGGACAGGGGGCGCGGAGACCCAGTACTTC; cdr3_aa: CASSPGTGGAETQYF; j_call: TRBJ2-5; clone_size: NA; d_call: TRBD1; v_call: TRBV9
cdr3_nt: TGTGCCATCAGCGCTACTAGCGGGGGGGCAGGGACGCAGTATTTT; cdr3_aa: CAISATSGGAGTQYF; j_call: TRBJ2-3; clone_size: NA; d_call: TRBD2; v_call: TRBV10-3
cdr3_nt: TGTGCCAGCAGTTACGAGGGCCTTGGGGGTGAAAAACTGTTTTTT; cdr3_aa: CASSYEGLGGEKLFF; j_call: TRBJ1-4; clone_size: NA; d_call: NA; v_call: TRBV28
cdr3_nt: TGCAGCGTTGTACTGGGGGGGCAGAGCTTCTACGAGCAGTACTTC; cdr3_aa: CSVVLGGQSFYEQYF; j_call: TRBJ2-7; clone_size: NA; d_call: NA; v_call: TRBV29-1
cdr3_nt: TGCGCCAGCAGCCCAGGGGGGACCTATGGCTACACCTTC; cdr3_aa: CASSPGGTYGYTF; j_call: TRBJ1-2; clone_size: once; d_call: TRBD1; v_call: TRBV4-1
cdr3_nt: TGTGCCAGCAGTTACGGGGGGACTGGGGCCAACGTCCTGACTTTC; cdr3_aa: CASSYGGTGANVLTF; j_call: TRBJ2-6; clone_size: NA; d_call: NA; v_call: TRBV6-6
cdr3_nt: TGCGCCAGCAGTGAGTCGAAGGGGGACACCGGGGAGCTGTTTTTT; cdr3_aa: CASSESKGDTGELFF; j_call: TRBJ2-2; clone_size: NA; d_call: NA; v_call: TRBV10-1
cdr3_nt: TGTGCCATTTCGAGGGGCGGAAGGGGGACTGAAGCTTTCTTT; cdr3_aa: CAISRGGRGTEAFF; j_call: TRBJ1-1; clone_size: NA; d_call: NA; v_call: TRBV28
cdr3_nt: TGTGCCAGTAGTATAGCCCGAAATCAGCCCCAGCATTTT; cdr3_aa: CASSIARNQPQHF; j_call: TRBJ1-5; clone_size: few; d_call: NA; v_call: TRBV19
cdr3_nt: TGTGCCAGCAGCTTCTCCGGCCAGCCCGAGCAGTACTTC; cdr3_aa: CASSFSGQPEQYF; j_call: TRBJ2-7; clone_size: NA; d_call: NA; v_call: TRBV11-3
cdr3_nt: TGTGCCGGGACAGGGCTGACTTCACCCCTCCACTTT; cdr3_aa: CAGTGLTSPLHF; j_call: TRBJ1-6; clone_size: few; d_call: TRBD1; v_call: TRBV30
cdr3_nt: TGTGCCAGCAGCCCCCGTGGGGGCTCCGAGCAGTACTTC; cdr3_aa: CASSPRGGSEQYF; j_call: TRBJ2-7; clone_size: NA; d_call: NA; v_call: TRBV11-1
cdr3_nt: TGCGCAAGCCAATTGGGACAGGGGTACCAAGAGACCCAGTACTTC; cdr3_aa: CASQLGQGYQETQYF; j_call: TRBJ2-5; clone_size: NA; d_call: TRBD1; v_call: TRBV5-1
cdr3_nt: TGTGCCTGGAGTGTACGCGAAGATACGCAGTATTTT; cdr3_aa: CAWSVREDTQYF; j_call: TRBJ2-3; clone_size: NA; d_call: NA; v_call: TRBV30
cdr3_nt: TGTGCCTGGGAGGCCACAGGGATAACTGAAGCTTTCTTT; cdr3_aa: CAWEATGITEAFF; j_call: TRBJ1-1; clone_size: few; d_call: NA; v_call: TRBV30
cdr3_nt: TGTGCCAGCAGCCGGGACAGCACAATTTCACCCCTCCACTTT; cdr3_aa: CASSRDSTISPLHF; j_call: TRBJ1-6; clone_size: few; d_call: TRBD1; v_call: TRBV7-9
cdr3_nt: TGTGCCAGCAGCGTAGCGGGACAGTTCTACAATGAGCAGTTCTTC; cdr3_aa: CASSVAGQFYNEQFF; j_call: TRBJ2-1; clone_size: NA; d_call: TRBD1; v_call: TRBV9
cdr3_nt: TGTGCCAGCAGCTTACAGGGATCACCCCTCCACTTT; cdr3_aa: CASSLQGSPLHF; j_call: TRBJ1-6; clone_size: NA; d_call: NA; v_call: TRBV7-9
cdr3_nt: TGTGCCAGCAGCGTCGACCGGGACAGGGGGTACTATGGCTACACCTTC; cdr3_aa: CASSVDRDRGYYGYTF; j_call: TRBJ1-2; clone_size: NA; d_call: TRBD1; v_call: TRBV4-2
cdr3_nt: TGTGCCAGCAGTTACCTGGACAGGGGGAATTCACCCCTCCACTTT; cdr3_aa: CASSYLDRGNSPLHF; j_call: TRBJ1-6; clone_size: NA; d_call: TRBD1; v_call: TRBV6-5
cdr3_nt: TGTGCCAGCAGCTATATAGGGGGGAGCACCGGGGAGCTGTTTTTT; cdr3_aa: CASSYIGGSTGELFF; j_call: TRBJ2-2; clone_size: NA; d_call: NA; v_call: TRBV6-5
cdr3_nt: TGTGCCAGCAAAAGGGTAAGGACAGGAGGAAACACCATATATTTT; cdr3_aa: CASKRVRTGGNTIYF; j_call: TRBJ1-3; clone_size: NA; d_call: TRBD1; v_call: TRBV6-4
cdr3_nt: TGTGCCAGCAGCTTGGGACAGGGTTTTTACGAGCAGTACTTC; cdr3_aa: CASSLGQGFYEQYF; j_call: TRBJ2-7; clone_size: NA; d_call: TRBD1; v_call: TRBV5-6
cdr3_nt: TGTGCCAGCAGCCGGGACGGATTAAGCTCTGGGGCCAACGTCCTGACTTTC; cdr3_aa: CASSRDGLSSGANVLTF; j_call: TRBJ2-6; clone_size: NA; d_call: NA; v_call: TRBV11-2
cdr3_nt: TGTGCCAGCAGCTTATTCGGTGGAGGCGGGAACAATGAGCAGTTCTTC; cdr3_aa: CASSLFGGGGNNEQFF; j_call: TRBJ2-1; clone_size: NA; d_call: NA; v_call: TRBV7-2
cdr3_nt: TGTGCCAGCAGCTTAGGGACACTTCACTCCTACGAGCAGTACTTC; cdr3_aa: CASSLGTLHSYEQYF; j_call: TRBJ2-7; clone_size: NA; d_call: NA; v_call: TRBV7-2
cdr3_nt: TGTGCCAGCATCGACAGGGCCACCGGGGAGCTGTTTTTT; cdr3_aa: CASIDRATGELFF; j_call: TRBJ2-2; clone_size: NA; d_call: TRBD1; v_call: TRBV6-1
cdr3_nt: TGTGCCAGCAGTGTACCTGGGACCCAGTACTTC; cdr3_aa: CASSVPGTQYF; j_call: TRBJ2-5; clone_size: NA; d_call: NA; v_call: TRBV25-1
cdr3_nt: TGTGCCAGTAGTCAAACAGGGACCTCTGGAAACACCATATATTTT; cdr3_aa: CASSQTGTSGNTIYF; j_call: TRBJ1-3; clone_size: once; d_call: NA; v_call: TRBV19
cdr3_nt: TGTGCCAGCTCACCACCAGGGATAGAGACCCAGTACTTC; cdr3_aa: CASSPPGIETQYF; j_call: TRBJ2-5; clone_size: NA; d_call: NA; v_call: TRBV18
cdr3_nt: TGTGCCAGCAGCGACAAGGAGTGGATCCCTGGTTCACCCCTCCACTTT; cdr3_aa: CASSDKEWIPGSPLHF; j_call: TRBJ1-6; clone_size: NA; d_call: NA; v_call: TRBV9
cdr3_nt: TGCGCCAGCAGCCAAGAAATAATCAGGGCCCTCCACTTT; cdr3_aa: CASSQEIIRALHF; j_call: TRBJ1-6; clone_size: few; d_call: NA; v_call: TRBV4-1
cdr3_nt: TGTGCCGTAACATCGGGACGAGGAGACACAGATACGCAGTATTTT; cdr3_aa: CAVTSGRGDTDTQYF; j_call: TRBJ2-3; clone_size: NA; d_call: NA; v_call: TRBV10-3
cdr3_nt: TGCGCCAGCAGCCCCCGGACGGACAAAGAGACCCAGTACTTC; cdr3_aa: CASSPRTDKETQYF; j_call: TRBJ2-5; clone_size: once; d_call: NA; v_call: TRBV5-1
cdr3_nt: TGTGCCAGCAGTCGGCACCAAGAGACCCAGTACTTC; cdr3_aa: CASSRHQETQYF; j_call: TRBJ2-5; clone_size: NA; d_call: NA; v_call: TRBV5-6
cdr3_nt: TGCAGCGTAGAACCTCCGTCGAGCTCCTACAATGAGCAGTTCTTC; cdr3_aa: CSVEPPSSSYNEQFF; j_call: TRBJ2-1; clone_size: NA; d_call: NA; v_call: TRBV29-1
cdr3_nt: TGTGCCAGCAGCGTAGGGGCTGGCACAGATACGCAGTATTTT; cdr3_aa: CASSVGAGTDTQYF; j_call: TRBJ2-3; clone_size: NA; d_call: NA; v_call: TRBV9
cdr3_nt: TGTGCTAGCAGCGGGGCCTACGAGCAGTACTTC; cdr3_aa: CASSGAYEQYF; j_call: TRBJ2-7; clone_size: NA; d_call: TRBD2; v_call: TRBV7-7
cdr3_nt: TGTGCCAGCAATACGGGACAGGGATACCCTGAAGCTTTCTTT; cdr3_aa: CASNTGQGYPEAFF; j_call: TRBJ1-1; clone_size: NA; d_call: TRBD1; v_call: TRBV2
cdr3_nt: TGTGCCAGTAAACAGGGGAACTATGGCTACACCTTC; cdr3_aa: CASKQGNYGYTF; j_call: TRBJ1-2; clone_size: NA; d_call: TRBD1; v_call: TRBV19
cdr3_nt: TGTGCCAGCAGCTTAGCAGAGACCCAGTACTTC; cdr3_aa: CASSLAETQYF; j_call: TRBJ2-5; clone_size: NA; d_call: NA; v_call: TRBV7-9
cdr3_nt: TGTGCCAGTATCGGTATCGGACGGGGAACCTACGAGCAGTACTTC; cdr3_aa: CASIGIGRGTYEQYF; j_call: TRBJ2-7; clone_size: NA; d_call: NA; v_call: TRBV21-1